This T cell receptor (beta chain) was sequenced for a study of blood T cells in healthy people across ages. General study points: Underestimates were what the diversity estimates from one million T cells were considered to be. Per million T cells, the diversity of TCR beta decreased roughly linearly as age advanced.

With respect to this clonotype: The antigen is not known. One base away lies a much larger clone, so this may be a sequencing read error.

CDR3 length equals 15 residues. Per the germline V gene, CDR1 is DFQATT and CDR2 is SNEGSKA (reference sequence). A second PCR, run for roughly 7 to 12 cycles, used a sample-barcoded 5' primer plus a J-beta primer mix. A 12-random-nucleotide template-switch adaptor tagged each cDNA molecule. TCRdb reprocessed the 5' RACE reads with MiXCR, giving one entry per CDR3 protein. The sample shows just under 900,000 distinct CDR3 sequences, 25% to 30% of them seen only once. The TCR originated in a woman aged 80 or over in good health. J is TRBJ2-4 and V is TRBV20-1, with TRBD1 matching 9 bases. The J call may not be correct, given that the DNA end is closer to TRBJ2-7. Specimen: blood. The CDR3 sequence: CSASGNRGLSYEQYF. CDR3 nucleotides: TGCAGTGCTAGTGGAAACAGGGGGCTATCCTACGAGCAGTACTTC.